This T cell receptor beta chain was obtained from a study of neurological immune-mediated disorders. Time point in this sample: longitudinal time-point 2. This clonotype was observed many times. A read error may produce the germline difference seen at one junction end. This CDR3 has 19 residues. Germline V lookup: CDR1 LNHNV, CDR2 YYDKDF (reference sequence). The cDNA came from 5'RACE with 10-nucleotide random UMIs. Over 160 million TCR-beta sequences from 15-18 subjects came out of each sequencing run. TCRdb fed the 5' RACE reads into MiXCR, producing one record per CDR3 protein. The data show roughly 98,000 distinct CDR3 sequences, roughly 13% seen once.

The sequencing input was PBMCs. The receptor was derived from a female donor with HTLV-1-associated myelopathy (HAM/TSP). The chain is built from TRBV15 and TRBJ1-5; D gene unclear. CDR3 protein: CATSSELSGRKAGNQPQHF. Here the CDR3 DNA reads TGTGCTACCAGCAGCGAACTCTCCGGGCGGAAGGCTGGCAATCAGCCCCAGCATTTT.